A single sample gave rise to the 5 T cell receptor beta chains below, sequenced in a study of CD8 T cells in Susac syndrome. With random hexamers, 0.5 to 1 ug RNA was reverse transcribed. Using its own MiXCR run on the immunoSEQ multiplex PCR reads, TCRdb lists one record per CDR3 protein. The profile covers about 49,000 distinct CDR3 sequences, with 90% to 95% appearing a single time and about 0.5% taken by the ten largest. The material sequenced was CD8+ T cells from PBMCs. The receptors here all came from a human donor in good health.

The CDR3 DNA follows: TGTGCCAGCAGTCGACTAGCGGGGCTAGCCAAAAACATTCAGTACTTC. Translation: CASSRLAGLAKNIQYF. The chain links TRBV2 to TRBJ2-4; 11 positions match TRBD2. Germline lookup yields CDR1 SNHLY and CDR2 FYNNEI. The CDR3 contains 16 residues. Germline trimming cut 5 bases from V and 0 bases from J; bases unmatched to any gene: 3.

The rearrangement links TRBV2 to TRBJ1-2; D gene ambiguous. The CDR3 consists of 11 residues. With 8 bases removed from V and 6 bases from J, the gap between germline ends came to 10 bases. Per the germline V gene, CDR1 is SNHLY and CDR2 is FYNNEI. The chain's CDR3 is CASRRRNGYTF. The CDR3 DNA sequence: TGTGCCAGCCGGAGGAGGAATGGCTACACCTTC.

The chain links TRBV20-1 to TRBJ2-2; the D gene is possibly TRBD2 (6 bases). This CDR3 is 18 amino acids long. The V gene's germline CDR1 is DFQATT and CDR2 SNEGSKA (reference sequence). V dropped 0 bases and J dropped 2 bases, with 19 bases sitting between them. In nucleotides, the CDR3 is TGCAGTGCTAGAGATCCCGTTTTAGCGGAAGAAAACACCGGGGAGCTGTTTTTT. It is translated as CSARDPVLAEENTGELFF.

The chain carries TRBV6-1 and TRBJ1-5; D unclear. This CDR3 has 14 amino acids. With 7 bases removed from V and 6 bases from J, the gap between germline ends came to 16 bases. From germline, CDR1 is MNHNS and CDR2 SASEGT. The CDR3 DNA follows: TGTGCCAGCACCCCGTTGAGGGTCGGTCAGCCCCAGCATTTT. As protein: CASTPLRVGQPQHF.

The chain is built from TRBV20-1 and TRBJ2-1; D possibly corresponds to TRBD2 (5 bases). V lost 7 bases, J lost 8 bases, and 12 bases lay in between. The CDR3 sequence is 11 residues long. Germline CDR1 is DFQATT and CDR2 is SNEGSKA (reference sequence). CDR3 sequence reads: CSVVGEDEQFF. In nucleotides, the CDR3 is TGCAGTGTGGTGGGAGAGGATGAGCAGTTCTTC.